This is a list of T cell receptor beta chains from one sample in a study of T-cell reconstitution after alpha-beta-depleted transplantation in children. In TCRdb, the PCR reads were re-called with MiXCR into one record per CDR3 protein. The repertoire holds approximately 300,000 distinct CDR3 sequences, under 14% seen once, with about 25% in the top ten. The specimen comprised peripheral blood, sampled 180 days after TCRalphabeta/CD19-depleted stem cell transplant. The receptors stem from a male patient between 2 and 9 years old who had a stem cell transplant for chronic granulomatous disease, so the T cells may come from the graft donor. Both conserved end residues are trimmed from each CDR3. Only some rows state a clone size, as once, few, many or a class for expanded clones.

clone size	V gene	J gene	CDR3 protein
NA	TRBV4-3	TRBJ2-4	ASSPSLAGAKNIQY
many	TRBV28	TRBJ1-1	ASRTGPPQGLAF
NA	TRBV12-5	TRBJ2-7	ASARALTQPFEQY
NA	TRBV12-3/TRBV12-4	TRBJ2-7	ASSLSSGHSYEQY
many	TRBV9	TRBJ2-1	ASSVGSPIGRGEQF
many	TRBV9	TRBJ2-1	ASSPRGEGRSNEQF
many	TRBV5-1	TRBJ2-3	ASSLGSSSTDTQY
many	TRBV7-2	TRBJ2-6	ASSYRRSGANVLT
many	TRBV12-1	TRBJ1-2	ASSFSVYGYT
few	TRBV18	TRBJ1-3	ASSPIQNSGNTIY
many	TRBV20-1	TRBJ2-7	SARDGQGLYEQY
many	TRBV20-1	TRBJ2-5	SARPSLAGGTYQETQY
NA	TRBV5-6	TRBJ2-1	ASSRTGTSGNNEQF
many	TRBV7-2	TRBJ1-2	ASSPRTDDYT
many	TRBV20-1	TRBJ2-7	SARDRVVSYEQY